This TCR beta chain comes out of a study of blood T cell repertoires in COVID-19. Study details: Nucleic acid was either cDNA or gDNA, and it came from T cells, B-cell-depleted T cells, or PBMCs.

Germline V lookup: CDR1 LNHDA, CDR2 SQIVND (reference sequence). The CDR3 loop spans 12 amino acids. Trimming stripped 3 bases from V and 4 bases from J, with 3 bases between. Authors' methods: Quantification of nucleated cells was approximated via reference gene primer amplification. Generated by immunoSEQ multiplex PCR, the TCRdb table keeps only in-frame clones and is missing some. The DNA gave D and trimming, while V, J and clone size come from that table. The data hold 130,000 or so clones, with about nine tenths observed a single time. The chain employs TRBV19 and TRBJ2-2; D is undetermined. This clonotype was obtained from a human donor with COVID-19, enrolled during active disease. The donor label of this sample is uncertain. Sequencing used peripheral blood. The DNA of the CDR3 is TGTGCCAGTAGTATCGTCACCGGGGAGCTGTTTTTT. Translated, it gives CASSIVTGELFF.